A single sample is the source of the 6 T cell receptor beta chains below, sequenced in a study of blood T cell repertoires in COVID-19. The method was immunoSEQ multiplex PCR; TCRdb's version includes in-frame clones alone and lacks a portion of them. In the table there are almost 200,000 clones, roughly nine tenths of which are singletons. The material sequenced was peripheral blood. Source of these receptors: a woman between 65 and 79 years old with acute or convalescent COVID-19.

V gene TRBV9 combines with J gene TRBJ2-1; 12 bases map to TRBD2. V gave up 7 bases and J gave up 5 bases; unmatched junction bases: 1. CDR1 and CDR2 from the germline V gene are SGDLS and YYNGEE. The CDR3 covers 13 residues. In DNA form, the CDR3 reads TGTGCCAGCGGACTAGCGGGGAACAATGAGCAGTTCTTC. Translation gives CASGLAGNNEQFF.

This chain connects TRBV6-2 or TRBV6-3 to TRBJ2-2, with 10 bases matching TRBD2. The CDR3 contains 16 residues. The V gene end was trimmed by 6 bases and the J gene end by 1 base; junction bases not matched to a gene: 5. Germline lookup yields CDR1 MNHEY and CDR2 SVGEGT. The CDR3 DNA follows: TGTGCCAGCAGCTATATAGCGGGAGGGAACACCGGGGAGCTGTTTTTT. Amino acid sequence: CASSYIAGGNTGELFF.

The chain combines TRBV7-8 with TRBJ1-2, with 8 bases aligning to TRBD1. V dropped 2 bases and J dropped 4; count of bases not matched to a gene: 18. CDR3 length equals 19 residues. Germline assignment: CDR1 SGHVS and CDR2 FQNEAQ. The CDR3 coding sequence is TGTGCCAGCAGCTTAAGTCCGAGACAGGGGACTAAGTTCATCTATGGCTACACCTTC. Protein product: CASSLSPRQGTKFIYGYTF.

Here the CDR3 DNA reads TGTGCCAGCAGCCCGGACAGAACCTCCTTTGAAGCTTTCTTT. Translated, it gives CASSPDRTSFEAFF. The rearrangement uses TRBV5-4 and TRBJ1-1, with D possibly being TRBD1 (6 bases). Trimming took 4 bases from V and 7 from J, leaving 17 bases between them. The CDR3 consists of 14 residues. Germline-derived CDR1 and CDR2 are SGHNT and YYREEE (reference sequence).

The CDR3 DNA follows: TGTGCCAGCAGCCAATACCGGGACAGGGGACTAGCGGTCTCCTACGAGCAGTACTTC. It translates to CASSQYRDRGLAVSYEQYF. This rearrangement joins TRBV3-1 (or the pseudogene TRBV3-2) to TRBJ2-7, with TRBD2 as a possible D gene (11 bases). Germline CDR1 LGHDT, CDR2 YNNKEL (reference sequence). Trimming left V 2 bases short and J 0 bases short, with 23 bases between. The length of the CDR3 is 19 residues.

As regards this clone: Other DNA sequences in this sample translate to the same CDR3. V usage is TRBV5-1 and J usage is TRBJ2-3; 9 bases match TRBD1. With V trimmed by 4 bases and J by 3 bases, 9 bases remained unmatched. Germline V gene lookup returns CDR1 SGHRS and CDR2 YFSETQ. This CDR3 has 16 residues. CDR3 in DNA: TGCGCCAGCAGCCCGGGCTGGGACAGGGCAACAGATACGCAGTATTTT. It encodes CASSPGWDRATDTQYF.